Here is one T cell receptor delta chain with its context. Its antigen is as yet unknown. The data derive from a study of delta chains in infants with herpesvirus infections. Study overall: Infants infected with CMV after birth were searched for public fetal Vdelta1/Vgamma8 clonotype. Findings of the study overall: Only the first time point after infection showed the public clonotype.

PBMC RNA was reverse transcribed using gamma-chain- and delta-chain-specific primers. TCRdb re-called the RT-PCR reads with CATT. This sample has fewer than 1,500 delta-chain clones; 30% occur once, and the top ten carry about 9.9%. The CDR3 contains 21 residues. Germline V gives CDR1 TSWWSYY, CDR2 QGS. Losses at the gene ends were 4 bases for V and 0 bases for J; bases not matched to a gene: 19. The clonotype comes from a human donor who was a Ugandan infant, either HIV-exposed or HIV-unexposed (not recorded which). The sample in question was peripheral blood, obtained at time point 2 of longitudinal follow-up. The chain has TRDV1 and TRDJ1; 11 nucleotides line up with TRDD3. The CDR3 protein is CALGGVHLPWGIPENTDKLIF. CDR3 nucleotides: TGTGCTCTTGGGGGTGTCCACCTCCCCTGGGGGATACCTGAGAACACCGATAAACTCATCTTT.